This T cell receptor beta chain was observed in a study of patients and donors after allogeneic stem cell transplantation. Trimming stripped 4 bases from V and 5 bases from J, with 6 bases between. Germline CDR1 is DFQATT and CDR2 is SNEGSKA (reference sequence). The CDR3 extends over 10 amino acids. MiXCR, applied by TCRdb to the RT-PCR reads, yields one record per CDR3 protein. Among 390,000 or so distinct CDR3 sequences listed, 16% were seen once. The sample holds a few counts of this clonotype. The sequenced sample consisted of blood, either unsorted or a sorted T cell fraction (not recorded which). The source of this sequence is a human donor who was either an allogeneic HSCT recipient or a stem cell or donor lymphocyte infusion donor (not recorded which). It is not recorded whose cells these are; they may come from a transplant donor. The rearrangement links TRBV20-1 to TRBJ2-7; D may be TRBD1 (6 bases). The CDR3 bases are TGCAGTGCTACAGGGGACGAGCAGTACTTC. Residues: CSATGDEQYF.